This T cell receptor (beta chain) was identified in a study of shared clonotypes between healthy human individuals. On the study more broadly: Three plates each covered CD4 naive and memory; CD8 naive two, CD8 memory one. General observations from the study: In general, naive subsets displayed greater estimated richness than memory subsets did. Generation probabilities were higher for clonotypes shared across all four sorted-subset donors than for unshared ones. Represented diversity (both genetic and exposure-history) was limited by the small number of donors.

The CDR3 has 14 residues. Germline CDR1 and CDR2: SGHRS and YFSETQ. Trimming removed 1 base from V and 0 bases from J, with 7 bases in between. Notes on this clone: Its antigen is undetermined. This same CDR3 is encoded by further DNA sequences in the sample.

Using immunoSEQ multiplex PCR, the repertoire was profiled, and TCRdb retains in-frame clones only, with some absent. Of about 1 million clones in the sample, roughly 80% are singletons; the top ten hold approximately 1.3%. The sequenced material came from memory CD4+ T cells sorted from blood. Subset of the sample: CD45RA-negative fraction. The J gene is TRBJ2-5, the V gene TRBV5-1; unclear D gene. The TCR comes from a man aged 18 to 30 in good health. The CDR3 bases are TGCGCCAGCAGCTTGCGGACGGACCAAGAGACCCAGTACTTC. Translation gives CASSLRTDQETQYF.